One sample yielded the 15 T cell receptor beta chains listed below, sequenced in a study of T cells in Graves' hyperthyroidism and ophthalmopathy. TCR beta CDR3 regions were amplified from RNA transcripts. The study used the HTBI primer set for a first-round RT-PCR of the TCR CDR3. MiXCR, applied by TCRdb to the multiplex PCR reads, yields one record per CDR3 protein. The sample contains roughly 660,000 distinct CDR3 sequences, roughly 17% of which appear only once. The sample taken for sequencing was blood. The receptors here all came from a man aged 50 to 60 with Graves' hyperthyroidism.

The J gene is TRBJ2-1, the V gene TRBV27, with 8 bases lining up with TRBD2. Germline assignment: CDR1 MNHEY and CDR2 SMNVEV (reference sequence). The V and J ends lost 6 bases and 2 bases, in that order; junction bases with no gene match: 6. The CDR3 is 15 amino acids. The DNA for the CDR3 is TGTGCCAGCAGCCAACGGGGGGGCCCCTACAATGAGCAGTTCTTC. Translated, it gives CASSQRGGPYNEQFF.

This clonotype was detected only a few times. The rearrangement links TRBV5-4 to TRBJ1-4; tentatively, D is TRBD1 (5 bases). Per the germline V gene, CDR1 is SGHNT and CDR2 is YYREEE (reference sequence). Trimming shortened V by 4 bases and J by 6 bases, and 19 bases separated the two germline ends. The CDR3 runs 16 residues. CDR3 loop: CASSGGGFGVDEKLFF. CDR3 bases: TGTGCCAGCAGCGGCGGGGGGTTCGGAGTGGATGAAAAACTGTTTTTT.

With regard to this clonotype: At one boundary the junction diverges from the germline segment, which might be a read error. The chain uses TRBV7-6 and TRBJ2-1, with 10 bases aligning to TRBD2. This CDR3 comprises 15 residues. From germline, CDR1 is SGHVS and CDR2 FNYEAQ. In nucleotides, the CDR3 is TGTGCCAGCAGCTACGCTAGCGGGAGCTACAATGAGCAGATCTTC. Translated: CASSYASGSYNEQIF.

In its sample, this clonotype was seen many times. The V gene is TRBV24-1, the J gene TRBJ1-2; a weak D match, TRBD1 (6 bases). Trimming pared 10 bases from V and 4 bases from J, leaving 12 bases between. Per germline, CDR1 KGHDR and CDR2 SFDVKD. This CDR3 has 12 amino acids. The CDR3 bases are TGTGCCACGTCGGAGGACAGCTATGGCTACACCTTC. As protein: CATSEDSYGYTF.

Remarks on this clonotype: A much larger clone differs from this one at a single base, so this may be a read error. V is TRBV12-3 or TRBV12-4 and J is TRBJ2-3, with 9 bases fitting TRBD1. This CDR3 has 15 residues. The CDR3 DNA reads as TGTGCCAGCAGTGACCAAGGACAGGGGACAGCTACGCAGTATTTT. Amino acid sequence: CASSDQGQGTATQYF.

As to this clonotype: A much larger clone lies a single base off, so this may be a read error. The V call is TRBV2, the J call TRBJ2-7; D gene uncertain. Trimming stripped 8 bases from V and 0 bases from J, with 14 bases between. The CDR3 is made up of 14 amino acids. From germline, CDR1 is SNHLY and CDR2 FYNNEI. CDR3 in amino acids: CASGKTPSSYEQYF. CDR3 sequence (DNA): TGTGCCAGCGGTAAGACTCCTAGCTCCTACGAGCAGTACTTC. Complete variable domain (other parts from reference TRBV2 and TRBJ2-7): EPEVTQTPSHQVTQMGQEVILRCVPISNHLYFYWYRQILGQKVEFLVSFYNNEISEKSEIFDDQFSVERPDGSNFTLKIRSTKLEDSAMYFCASGKTPSSYEQYFGPGTRLTVT.

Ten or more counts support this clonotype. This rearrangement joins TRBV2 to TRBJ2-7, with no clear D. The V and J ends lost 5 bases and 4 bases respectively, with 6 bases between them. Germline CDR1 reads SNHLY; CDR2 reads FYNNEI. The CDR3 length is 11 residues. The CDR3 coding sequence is TGTGCCAGCAGTAACACATACGAGCAGTACTTC. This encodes CASSNTYEQYF.

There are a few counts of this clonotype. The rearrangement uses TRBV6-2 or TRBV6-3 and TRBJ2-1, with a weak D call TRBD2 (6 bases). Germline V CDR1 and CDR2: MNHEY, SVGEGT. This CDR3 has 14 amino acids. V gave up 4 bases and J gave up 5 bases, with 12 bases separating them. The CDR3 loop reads CASSSNSGHNEQFF. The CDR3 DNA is TGTGCCAGCAGTTCTAATAGCGGACACAATGAGCAGTTCTTC.

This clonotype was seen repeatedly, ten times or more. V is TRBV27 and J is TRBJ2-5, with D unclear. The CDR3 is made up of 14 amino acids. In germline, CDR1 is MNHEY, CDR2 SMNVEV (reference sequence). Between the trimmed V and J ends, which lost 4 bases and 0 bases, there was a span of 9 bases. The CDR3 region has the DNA TGTGCCAGCAGTTCACTCCTGTACCAAGAGACCCAGTACTTC. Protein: CASSSLLYQETQYF.

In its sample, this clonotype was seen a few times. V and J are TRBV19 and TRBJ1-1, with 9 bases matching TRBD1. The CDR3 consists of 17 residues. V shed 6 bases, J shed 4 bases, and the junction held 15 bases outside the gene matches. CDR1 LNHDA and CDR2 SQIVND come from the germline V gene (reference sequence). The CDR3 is CASRTIEGRTGATEAFF. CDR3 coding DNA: TGTGCCAGTAGAACCATAGAAGGCCGGACAGGGGCCACTGAAGCTTTCTTT.

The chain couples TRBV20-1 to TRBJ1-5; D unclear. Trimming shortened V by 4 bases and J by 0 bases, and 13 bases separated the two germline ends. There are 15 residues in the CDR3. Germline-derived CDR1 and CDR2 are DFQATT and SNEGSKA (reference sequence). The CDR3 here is CSAILAGYSNQPQHF. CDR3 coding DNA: TGCAGTGCTATACTGGCGGGGTATAGCAATCAGCCCCAGCATTTT.

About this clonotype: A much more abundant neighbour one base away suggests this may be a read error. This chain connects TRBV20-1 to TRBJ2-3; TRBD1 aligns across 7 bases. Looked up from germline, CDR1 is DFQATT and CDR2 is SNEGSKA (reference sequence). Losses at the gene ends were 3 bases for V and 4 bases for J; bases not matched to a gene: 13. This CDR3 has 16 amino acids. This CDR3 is CSASRRDREYPDTQYF. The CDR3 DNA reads TGCAGTGCTAGCCGACGTGACAGGGAATATCCAGATACGCAGTATTTT.

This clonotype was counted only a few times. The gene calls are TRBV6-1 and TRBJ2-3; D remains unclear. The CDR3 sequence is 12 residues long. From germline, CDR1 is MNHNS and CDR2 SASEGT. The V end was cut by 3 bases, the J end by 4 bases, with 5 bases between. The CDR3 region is CASSDGSDTQYF. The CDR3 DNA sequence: TGTGCCAGCAGTGATGGCTCAGATACGCAGTATTTT.

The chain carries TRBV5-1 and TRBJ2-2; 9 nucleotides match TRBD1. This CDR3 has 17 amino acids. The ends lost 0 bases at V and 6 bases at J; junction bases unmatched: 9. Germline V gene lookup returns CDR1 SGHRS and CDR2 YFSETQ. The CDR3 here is CASSLAGTGIIPGELFF. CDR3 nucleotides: TGCGCCAGCAGCTTGGCCGGGACAGGGATTATCCCCGGGGAGCTGTTTTTT.

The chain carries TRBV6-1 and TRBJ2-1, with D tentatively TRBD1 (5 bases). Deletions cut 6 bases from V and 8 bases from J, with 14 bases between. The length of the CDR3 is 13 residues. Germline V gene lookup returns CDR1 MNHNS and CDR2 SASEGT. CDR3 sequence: CASSTRQRDEQFF. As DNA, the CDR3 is TGTGCCAGCAGCACCCGACAGCGCGATGAGCAGTTCTTC.